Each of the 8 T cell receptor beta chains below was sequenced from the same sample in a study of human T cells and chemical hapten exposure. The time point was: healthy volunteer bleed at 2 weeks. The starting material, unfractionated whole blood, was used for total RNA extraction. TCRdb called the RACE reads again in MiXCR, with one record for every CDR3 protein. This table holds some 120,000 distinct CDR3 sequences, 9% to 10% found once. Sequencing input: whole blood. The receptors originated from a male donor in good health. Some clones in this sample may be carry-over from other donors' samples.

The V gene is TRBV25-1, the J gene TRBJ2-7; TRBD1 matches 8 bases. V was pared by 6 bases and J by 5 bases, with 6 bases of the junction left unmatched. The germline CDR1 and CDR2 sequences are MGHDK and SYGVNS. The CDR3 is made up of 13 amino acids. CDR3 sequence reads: CASRGQGANEQYF. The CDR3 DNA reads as TGTGCCAGCAGGGGGCAGGGGGCCAACGAGCAGTACTTC.

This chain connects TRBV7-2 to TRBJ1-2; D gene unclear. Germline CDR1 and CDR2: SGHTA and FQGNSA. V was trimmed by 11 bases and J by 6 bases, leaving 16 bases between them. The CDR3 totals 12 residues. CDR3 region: CASSRLRDGYTF. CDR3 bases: TGTGCCTCCAGCCGTTTACGGGATGGCTACACCTTC.

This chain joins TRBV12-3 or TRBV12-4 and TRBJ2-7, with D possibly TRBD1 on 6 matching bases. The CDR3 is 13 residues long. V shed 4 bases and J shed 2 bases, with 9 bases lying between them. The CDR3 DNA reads TGTGCCAGCAGTTCGCAGGGGCCCTACGAGCAGTACTTC. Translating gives CASSSQGPYEQYF.

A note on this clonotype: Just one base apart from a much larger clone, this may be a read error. CDR3 in amino acids: CATRGTGNTEAFF. The CDR3 region has the DNA TGTGCCACCAGAGGGACAGGGAACACTGAAGCTTTCTTT. The chain combines TRBV15 with TRBJ1-1, with 8 nucleotides matching TRBD1. J was trimmed by 1 base and V by 6 bases; bases with no gene match: 1. The CDR3 loop spans 13 amino acids. Germline V CDR1 and CDR2: LNHNV, YYDKDF (reference sequence).

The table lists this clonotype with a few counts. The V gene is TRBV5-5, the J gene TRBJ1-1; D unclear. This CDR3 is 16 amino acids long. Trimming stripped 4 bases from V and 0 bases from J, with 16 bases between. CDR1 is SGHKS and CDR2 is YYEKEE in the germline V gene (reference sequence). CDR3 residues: CASSLFKRALNTEAFF. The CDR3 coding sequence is TGTGCCAGCAGCCTATTTAAACGGGCCTTGAACACTGAAGCTTTCTTT.

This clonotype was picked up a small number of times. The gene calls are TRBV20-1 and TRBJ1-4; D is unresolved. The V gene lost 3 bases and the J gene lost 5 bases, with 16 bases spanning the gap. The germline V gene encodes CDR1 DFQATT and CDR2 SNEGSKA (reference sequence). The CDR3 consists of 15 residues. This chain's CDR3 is CSASWPRSGNEKLFF. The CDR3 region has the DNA TGCAGTGCTAGTTGGCCTAGATCTGGGAATGAAAAACTGTTTTTT.

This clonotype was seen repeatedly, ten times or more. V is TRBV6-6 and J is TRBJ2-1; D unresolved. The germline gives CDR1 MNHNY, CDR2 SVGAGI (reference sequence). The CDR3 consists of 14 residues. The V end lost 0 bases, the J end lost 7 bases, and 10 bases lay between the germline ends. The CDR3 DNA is TGTGCCAGCAGTTACTCGATATTGGAGAATGAGCAGTTCTTC. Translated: CASSYSILENEQFF.

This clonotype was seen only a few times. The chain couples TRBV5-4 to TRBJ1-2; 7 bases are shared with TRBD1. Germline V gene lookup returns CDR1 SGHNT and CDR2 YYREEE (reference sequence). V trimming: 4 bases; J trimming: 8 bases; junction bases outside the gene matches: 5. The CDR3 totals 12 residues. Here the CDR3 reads CASSKDRQGYTF. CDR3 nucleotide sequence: TGTGCCAGCAGCAAGGACAGGCAAGGCTACACCTTC.